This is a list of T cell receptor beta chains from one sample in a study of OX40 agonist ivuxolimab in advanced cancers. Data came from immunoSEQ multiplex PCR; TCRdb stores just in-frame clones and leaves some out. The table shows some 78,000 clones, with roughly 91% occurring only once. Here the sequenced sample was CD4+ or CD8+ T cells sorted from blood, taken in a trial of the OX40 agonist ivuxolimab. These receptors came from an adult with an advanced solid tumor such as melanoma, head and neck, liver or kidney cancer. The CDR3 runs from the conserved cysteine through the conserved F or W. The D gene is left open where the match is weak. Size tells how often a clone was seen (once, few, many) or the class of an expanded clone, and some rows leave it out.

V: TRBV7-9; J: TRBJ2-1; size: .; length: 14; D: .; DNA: TGTGCCAGCAGCCACGTAGGGGGATACAATGAGCAGTTCTTC; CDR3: CASSHVGGYNEQFF
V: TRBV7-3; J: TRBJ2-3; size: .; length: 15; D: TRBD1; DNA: TGTGCCAGCAGCTCGACAGGGCACGGGGCAGATACGCAGTATTTT; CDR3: CASSSTGHGADTQYF
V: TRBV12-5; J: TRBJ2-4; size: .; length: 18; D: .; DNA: TGTGCTAGTGGTTTGGTACGGACGGACTCTTTAGCCAAAAACATTCAGTACTTC; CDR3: CASGLVRTDSLAKNIQYF
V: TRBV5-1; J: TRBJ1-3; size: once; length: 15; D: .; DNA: TGCGCCAGCAGCTTGACGGAAAGCTCTGGAAACACCATATATTTT; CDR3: CASSLTESSGNTIYF
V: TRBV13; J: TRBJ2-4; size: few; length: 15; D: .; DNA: TGTGCCAGCAGCTTAGGGCAGGGGCCCAAAAACATTCAGTACTTC; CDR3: CASSLGQGPKNIQYF
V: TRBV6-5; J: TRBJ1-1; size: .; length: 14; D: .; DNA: TGTGCCAGCAGGAAGGGACGGCTGAACACTGAAGCTTTCTTT; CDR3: CASRKGRLNTEAFF
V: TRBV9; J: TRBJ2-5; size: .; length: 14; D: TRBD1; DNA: TGTGCCAGCAGCCGACAGGGGGCACGGGAGACCCAGTACTTC; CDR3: CASSRQGARETQYF
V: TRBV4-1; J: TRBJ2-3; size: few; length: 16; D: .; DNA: TGCGCCAGCAGCCAGAGTGGCGGGCGGACCACAGATACGCAGTATTTT; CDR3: CASSQSGGRTTDTQYF
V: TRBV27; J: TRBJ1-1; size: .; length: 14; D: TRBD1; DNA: TGTGCCAGCAGTCAGGACAGGACCCGGACTGAAGCTTTCTTT; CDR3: CASSQDRTRTEAFF
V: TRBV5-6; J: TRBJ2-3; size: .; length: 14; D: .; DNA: TGTGCCAGCAGCTCCCCCGGCCTCACAGATACGCAGTATTTT; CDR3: CASSSPGLTDTQYF
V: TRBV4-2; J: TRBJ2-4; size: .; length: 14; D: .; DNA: TGTGCCAGCAGCCAGGGCAGGGTGCCAACTTTTGCGTACTTC; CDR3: CASSQGRVPTFAYF
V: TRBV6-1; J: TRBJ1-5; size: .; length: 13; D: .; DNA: TGTGCCAGCAGTGAAACAGGGAACGAGCCCCAGCATTTT; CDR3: CASSETGNEPQHF
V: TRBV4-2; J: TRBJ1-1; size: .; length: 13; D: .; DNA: TGTGCCAGCAGCCCCCGAGGCCAGGGCTCGGCTTTCTTT; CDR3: CASSPRGQGSAFF
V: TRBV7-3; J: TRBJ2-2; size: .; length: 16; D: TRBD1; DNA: TGTGCCAGCAGCTTCCCGACAGGGGCGGACACCGGGGAGCTGTTTTTT; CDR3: CASSFPTGADTGELFF
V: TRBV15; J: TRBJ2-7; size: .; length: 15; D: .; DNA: TGTGCCACCAGCAGAACCCTTTCCACGTCAGGCGAGCAGTACTTC; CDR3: CATSRTLSTSGEQYF
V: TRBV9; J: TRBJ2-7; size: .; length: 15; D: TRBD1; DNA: TGTGCCAGCAGCTTCCGGACAGGGACCAACTACGAGCAGTACTTC; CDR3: CASSFRTGTNYEQYF
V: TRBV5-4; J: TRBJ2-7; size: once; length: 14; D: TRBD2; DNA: TGTGCCAGCAGCCTGGGAGGGTGGTCGTCCGAGCAGTACTTC; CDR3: CASSLGGWSSEQYF
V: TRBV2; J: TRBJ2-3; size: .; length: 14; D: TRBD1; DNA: TGTGCCAGCAGTGGGCAGGGGGCCCCAGATACGCAGTATTTT; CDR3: CASSGQGAPDTQYF
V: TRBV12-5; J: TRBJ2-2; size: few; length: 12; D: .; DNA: TGTGCTAGTGGTTCGCTCACCGGGGAGCTGTTTTTT; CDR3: CASGSLTGELFF
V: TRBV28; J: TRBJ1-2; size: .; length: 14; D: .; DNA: TGTGCCAGCACCGCCGGGCAGGGCAACTATGGCTACACCTTC; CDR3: CASTAGQGNYGYTF
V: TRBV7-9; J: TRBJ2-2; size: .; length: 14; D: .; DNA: TGTGCCAGCAGCTTAGGGGGGGCCGTCGGGGAGCTGTTTTTT; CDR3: CASSLGGAVGELFF
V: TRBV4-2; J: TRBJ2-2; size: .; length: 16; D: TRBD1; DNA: TGTGCCAGCAGCCAAGGGGACAGCGCGAACACCGGGGAGCTGTTTTTT; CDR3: CASSQGDSANTGELFF
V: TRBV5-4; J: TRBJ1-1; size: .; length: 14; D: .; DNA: TGTGCCAGCAGCTTGATGGCTACGAACACTGAAGCTTTCTTT; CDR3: CASSLMATNTEAFF
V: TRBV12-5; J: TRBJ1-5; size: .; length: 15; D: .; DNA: TGTGCTAGTGCCTCCCAGGGTATTGGTAGTCAGCCCCAGCATTTT; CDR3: CASASQGIGSQPQHF
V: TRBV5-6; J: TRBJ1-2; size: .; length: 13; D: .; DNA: TGTGCCAGCAGCTTGGCACAGCGCTATGGCTACACCTTC; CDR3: CASSLAQRYGYTF
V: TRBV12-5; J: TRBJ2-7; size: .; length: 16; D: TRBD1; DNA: TGTGCTAGTGGTTTCGACCCCGGGACAGGGGGCGCCGAGCAGTACTTC; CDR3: CASGFDPGTGGAEQYF
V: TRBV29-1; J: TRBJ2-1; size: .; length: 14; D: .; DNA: TGCAGCTACGTTGTATCAGGACTCAAAAATGAGCAGTTCTTC; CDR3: CSYVVSGLKNEQFF
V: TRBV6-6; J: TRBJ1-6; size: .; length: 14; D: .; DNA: TGTGCCAGCAGTTACTCGACAGCAAATTCACCCCTCCACTTT; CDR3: CASSYSTANSPLHF
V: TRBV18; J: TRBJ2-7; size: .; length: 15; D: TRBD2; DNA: TGTGCCAGCTCATCCGGCGGGAGTACATCCTACGAGCAGTACTTC; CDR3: CASSSGGSTSYEQYF
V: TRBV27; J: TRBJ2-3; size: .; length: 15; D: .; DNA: TGTGCCAGCAGATCCGGTGGGGGGAGGATCGAGACGCAGTATTTT; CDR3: CASRSGGGRIETQYF
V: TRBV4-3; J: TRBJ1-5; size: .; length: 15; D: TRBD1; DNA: TGCGCCAGCAGCCAAGGTCGTAGGGGGCATCAGCCCCAGCATTTT; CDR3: CASSQGRRGHQPQHF
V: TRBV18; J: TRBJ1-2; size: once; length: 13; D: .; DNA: TGTGCCAGCTCACCAGACTTGGGGTATGGCTACACCTTC; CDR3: CASSPDLGYGYTF
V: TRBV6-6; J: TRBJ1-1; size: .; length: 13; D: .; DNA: TGTGCCAGCAGTTGGTCACCGGGCGCCTGGGCTTTCTTT; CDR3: CASSWSPGAWAFF
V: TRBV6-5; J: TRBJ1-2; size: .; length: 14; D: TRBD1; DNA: TGTGCCAGCAGTACAACCGGGACAGGGGCTGGCTACACCTTC; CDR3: CASSTTGTGAGYTF
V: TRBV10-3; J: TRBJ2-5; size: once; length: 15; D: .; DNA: TGTGCCATCAGTGAGCGGGCTAGTTCCCAAGAGACCCAGTACTTC; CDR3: CAISERASSQETQYF
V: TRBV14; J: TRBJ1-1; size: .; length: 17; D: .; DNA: TGTGCCAGCAGCCCTTACAAAGGAAACAGACTCGACACTGAAGCTTTCTTT; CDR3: CASSPYKGNRLDTEAFF
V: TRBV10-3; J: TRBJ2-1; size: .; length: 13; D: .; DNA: TGTGCCAGCCGTCCCCCCTTATACAATGAGCAGTTCTTC; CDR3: CASRPPLYNEQFF
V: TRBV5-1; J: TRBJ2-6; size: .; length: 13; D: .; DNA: TGCGCCAGCACCTCCGATGGGGCCAACGTCCTGACTTTC; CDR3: CASTSDGANVLTF
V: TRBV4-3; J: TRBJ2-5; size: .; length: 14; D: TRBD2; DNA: TGCGCCAGCAGCCAAGCGGGAGGGGGAGAGACCCAGTACTTC; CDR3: CASSQAGGGETQYF
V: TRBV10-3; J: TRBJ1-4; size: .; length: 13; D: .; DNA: TGTGCCATCAGTGAGGGGACCACCGAAAAACTGTTTTTT; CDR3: CAISEGTTEKLFF
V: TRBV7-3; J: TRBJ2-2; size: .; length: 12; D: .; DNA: TGTGCCAGCAGCTTCAGTAGCGGGGAGCTGTTTTTT; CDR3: CASSFSSGELFF
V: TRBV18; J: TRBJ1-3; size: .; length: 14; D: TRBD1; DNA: TGTGCCAGCTCACCCCAGGGGGGTGGAAACACCATATATTTT; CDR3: CASSPQGGGNTIYF
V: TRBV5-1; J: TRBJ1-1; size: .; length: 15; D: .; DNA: TGCGCCAGCAGCTCAGGAGGGACAATGAACACTGAAGCTTTCTTT; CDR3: CASSSGGTMNTEAFF
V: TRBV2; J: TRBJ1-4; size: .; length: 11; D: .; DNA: TGTGCCAGCAGTGACTCTTACGAACTGTTTTTT; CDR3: CASSDSYELFF
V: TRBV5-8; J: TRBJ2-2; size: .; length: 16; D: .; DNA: TGTGCCAGCAGTTTCCGTGGGCTAACGTACACCGGGGAGCTGTTTTTT; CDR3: CASSFRGLTYTGELFF
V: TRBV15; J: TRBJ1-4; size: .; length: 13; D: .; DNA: TGTGCCACCAGCAGAGATAACAAAGAAAAACTGTTTTTT; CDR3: CATSRDNKEKLFF
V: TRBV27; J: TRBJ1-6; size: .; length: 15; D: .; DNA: TGTGCCAGCAGGGCGTACAGGGTGGGGAATTCACCCCTCTACTTT; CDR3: CASRAYRVGNSPLYF
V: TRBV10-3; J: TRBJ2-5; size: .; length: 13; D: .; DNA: TGTGCCATCAGTGAGTTCAGTCAAGAGACCCAGTACTTC; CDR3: CAISEFSQETQYF
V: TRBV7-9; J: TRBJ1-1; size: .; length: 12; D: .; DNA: TGTGCCAGCAGCTTAGGGATGGGTGAAGCTTTCTTT; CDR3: CASSLGMGEAFF
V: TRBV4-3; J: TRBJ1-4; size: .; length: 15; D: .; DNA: TGCGCCAGCAGCCAAGAGGGACGGAGGAACGAAAAACTGTTTTTT; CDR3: CASSQEGRRNEKLFF
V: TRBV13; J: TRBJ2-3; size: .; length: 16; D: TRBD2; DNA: TGTGCCAGCAGCTTTTACGTTCCGGGGGGGTCAGATACGCAGTATTTT; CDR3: CASSFYVPGGSDTQYF
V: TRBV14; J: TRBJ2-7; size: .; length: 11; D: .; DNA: TGTGCCAGCAGCCAAGGGGGGGAGCAGTACTTC; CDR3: CASSQGGEQYF